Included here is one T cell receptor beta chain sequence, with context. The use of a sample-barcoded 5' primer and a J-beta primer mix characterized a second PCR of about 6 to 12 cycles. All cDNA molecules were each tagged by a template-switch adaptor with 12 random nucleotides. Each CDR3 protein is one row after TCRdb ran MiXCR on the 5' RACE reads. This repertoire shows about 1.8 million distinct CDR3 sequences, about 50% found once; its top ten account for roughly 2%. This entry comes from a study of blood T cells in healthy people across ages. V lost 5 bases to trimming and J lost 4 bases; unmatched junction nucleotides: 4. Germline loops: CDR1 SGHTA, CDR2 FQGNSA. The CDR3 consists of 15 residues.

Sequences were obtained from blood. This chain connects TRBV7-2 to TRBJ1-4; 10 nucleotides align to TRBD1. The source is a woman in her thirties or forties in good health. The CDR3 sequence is CASSSRTGGNEKLFF. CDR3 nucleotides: TGTGCCAGCAGCAGCCGGACAGGGGGTAATGAAAAACTGTTTTTT.